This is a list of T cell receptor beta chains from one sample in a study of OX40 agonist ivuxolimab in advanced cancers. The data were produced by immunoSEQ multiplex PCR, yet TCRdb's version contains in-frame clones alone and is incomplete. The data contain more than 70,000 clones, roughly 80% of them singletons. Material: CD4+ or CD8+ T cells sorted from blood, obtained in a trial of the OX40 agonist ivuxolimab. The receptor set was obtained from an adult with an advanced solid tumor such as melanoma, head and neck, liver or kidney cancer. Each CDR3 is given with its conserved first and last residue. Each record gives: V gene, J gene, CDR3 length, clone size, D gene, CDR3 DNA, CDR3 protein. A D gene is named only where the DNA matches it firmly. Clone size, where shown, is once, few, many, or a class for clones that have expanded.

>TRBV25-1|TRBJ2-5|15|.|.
TGTGCCAGCAGTCAAACCATCAAGTACCAAGAGACCCAGTACTTC
CASSQTIKYQETQYF
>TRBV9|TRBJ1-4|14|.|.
TGTGCCAGCAGCTTCCGGGACAAGTATGAAAAACTGTTTTTT
CASSFRDKYEKLFF
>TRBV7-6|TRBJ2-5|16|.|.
TGTGCCAGCAGCTTGGCGGGCCAGGGTATTGGGGAGACCCAGTACTTC
CASSLAGQGIGETQYF
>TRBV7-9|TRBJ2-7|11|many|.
TGTGCCAGCAGCTTAATGCACGAGCAGTACTTC
CASSLMHEQYF
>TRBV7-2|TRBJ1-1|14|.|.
TGTGCCAGCAGTCGTCCCGGGTTCTCCCAGGGAGCTTTCTTT
CASSRPGFSQGAFF
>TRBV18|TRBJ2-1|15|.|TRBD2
TGTGCCAGCTCACCACCGGCGGGAGGAACGGGCGAGCAGTTCTTC
CASSPPAGGTGEQFF
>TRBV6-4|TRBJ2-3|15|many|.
TGTGCCAGCAGTGACTCGAATGGGGGCACAGATACGCAGTATTTT
CASSDSNGGTDTQYF
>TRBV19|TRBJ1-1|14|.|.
TGTGCCAGTAGTATAGGCAGGGGGAACACTGAAGCTTTCTTT
CASSIGRGNTEAFF
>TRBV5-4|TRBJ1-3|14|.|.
TGTGCCAGCAGCTCAGGGGCGGTGGGAAACACCATATATTTT
CASSSGAVGNTIYF
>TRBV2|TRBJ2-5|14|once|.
TGTGCCAGCAGTGAGCTGTCAGGGCTGCAGACCCAGTACTTC
CASSELSGLQTQYF
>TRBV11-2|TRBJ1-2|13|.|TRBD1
TGTGCCACCGGGACAGGGCCTGGCTATGGCTACACCTTC
CATGTGPGYGYTF
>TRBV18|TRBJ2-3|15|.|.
TGTGCCAGCTCACCACCGACTCAGAACACAGATACGCAGTATTTT
CASSPPTQNTDTQYF
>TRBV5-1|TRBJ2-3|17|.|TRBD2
TGCGCCAGCAGGCACTCCCCGGGAGGCCCCCCGGGAGATACGCAGTATTTT
CASRHSPGGPPGDTQYF
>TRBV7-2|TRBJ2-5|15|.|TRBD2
TGTGCCAGCAGCTTATGGTTAGCGGGAGGGGAGACCCAGTACTTC
CASSLWLAGGETQYF
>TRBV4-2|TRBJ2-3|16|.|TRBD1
TGTGCCAGCAGCCAAGATTGGGGACAGGGGACAGATACGCAGTATTTT
CASSQDWGQGTDTQYF
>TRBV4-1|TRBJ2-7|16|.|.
TGCGCCAGCAGCCTTCCATTTAGCGTCAGGGGAAAGAAGCAGTACTTC
CASSLPFSVRGKKQYF
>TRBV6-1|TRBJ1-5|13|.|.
TGTGCCAGCGCCCCCGGGGCAGATCAGCCCCAGCATTTT
CASAPGADQPQHF
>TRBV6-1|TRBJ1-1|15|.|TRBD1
TGTGCCAGCAGTGACTTTGTCGGACAGGCCTCTGAAGCTTTCTTT
CASSDFVGQASEAFF
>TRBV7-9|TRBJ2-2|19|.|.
TGTGCCAGCAGTCCCGCTGTCGGCGTTTCAACGGTGGACACCGGGGAGCTGTTTTTT
CASSPAVGVSTVDTGELFF
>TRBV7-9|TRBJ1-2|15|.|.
TGTGCCAGCAGCTTCCTGACGGATGCTAACTATGGCTACACCTTC
CASSFLTDANYGYTF
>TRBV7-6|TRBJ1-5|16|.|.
TGTGCCAGCAGCTTCACTCCTACAGCCCCTAGGGAGCCCCAGCATTTT
CASSFTPTAPREPQHF
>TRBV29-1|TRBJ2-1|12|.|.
TGCAGCGTTGATGGCTCGGGGAAGGCGCAGTTCTTC
CSVDGSGKAQFF
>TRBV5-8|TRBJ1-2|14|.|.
TGTGCCAGCAGCTTACAGACCGTCGGGCTTGGCTACACCTTC
CASSLQTVGLGYTF
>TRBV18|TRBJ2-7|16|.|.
TGTGCCAGCTCAGCGGGACAGAGGGGAAGCTCCTACGAGCAGTACTTC
CASSAGQRGSSYEQYF
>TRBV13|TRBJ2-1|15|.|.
TGTGCCAGCACCCGAGGGGGAGAGGGGTACAATGAGCAGTTCTTC
CASTRGGEGYNEQFF
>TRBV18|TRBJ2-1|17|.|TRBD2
TGTGCCAGCTCACCAGAGAGCGGGGGGGTATTAAGGAATGAGCAGTTCTTC
CASSPESGGVLRNEQFF
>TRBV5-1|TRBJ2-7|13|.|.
TGCGCCAGCAGATATAAACAGAGCTACGAGCAGTACTTC
CASRYKQSYEQYF
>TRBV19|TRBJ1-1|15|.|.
TGTGCCAGTAGGACAATAGGGAGTAGTGACACTGAAGCTTTCTTT
CASRTIGSSDTEAFF
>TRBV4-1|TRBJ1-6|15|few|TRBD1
TGCGCCAGCACCCAGGGGGCGCGATATAATTCACCCCTCCACTTT
CASTQGARYNSPLHF
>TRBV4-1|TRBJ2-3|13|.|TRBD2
TGCGCCAGCAGCCTTTGGACTAGCGATACGCAGTATTTT
CASSLWTSDTQYF
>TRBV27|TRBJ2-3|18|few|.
TGTGCCAGCAGGGAAAGGGGCTTTGGGGCGGAGAGCACAGATACGCAGTATTTT
CASRERGFGAESTDTQYF
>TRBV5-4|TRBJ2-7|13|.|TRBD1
TGTGCCAGCAGCCATGGACAGGGGGTCGAGCAGTACTTC
CASSHGQGVEQYF
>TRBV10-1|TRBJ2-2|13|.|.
TGCGCCAGCAGTGAGTCGGGGGCCGGGGAGCTGTTTTTT
CASSESGAGELFF
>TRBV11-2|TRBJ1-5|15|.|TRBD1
TGTGCCAGCAGCTCAAACAGGGGCGGGGATCAGCCCCAGCATTTT
CASSSNRGGDQPQHF
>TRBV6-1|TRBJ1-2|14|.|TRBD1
TGTGCCAGCATTCGGACAGGGGTGTACTATGGCTACACCTTC
CASIRTGVYYGYTF
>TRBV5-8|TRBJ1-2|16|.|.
TGTGCCAGCAGCCCCTTTGGGGGGGCGCCTAACTATGGCTACACCTTC
CASSPFGGAPNYGYTF
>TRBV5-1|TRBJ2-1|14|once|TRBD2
TGCGCCAGCAGCTTTAGCGGGAGCGGGGATGAGCAGTTCTTC
CASSFSGSGDEQFF
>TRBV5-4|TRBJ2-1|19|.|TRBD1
TGTGCCAGCAGCGGAGGATTACCGGGACAGGGGTTACTCAAAAGCGAGCAGTTCTTC
CASSGGLPGQGLLKSEQFF
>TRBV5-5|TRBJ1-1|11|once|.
TGTGCCAGCAGCTTGTCCACTGAAGCTTTCTTT
CASSLSTEAFF